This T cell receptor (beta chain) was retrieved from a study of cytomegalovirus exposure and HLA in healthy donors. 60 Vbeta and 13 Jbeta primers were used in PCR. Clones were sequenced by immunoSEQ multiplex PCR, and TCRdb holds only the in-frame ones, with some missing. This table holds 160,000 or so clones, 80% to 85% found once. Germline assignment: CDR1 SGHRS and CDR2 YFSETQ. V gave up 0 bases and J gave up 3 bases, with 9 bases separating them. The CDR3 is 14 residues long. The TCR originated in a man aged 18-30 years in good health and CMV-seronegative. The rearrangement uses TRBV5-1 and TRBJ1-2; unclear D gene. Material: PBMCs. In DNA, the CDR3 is TGCGCCAGCAGCTTGGAGGCGGCTGACTATGGCTACACCTTC. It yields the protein CASSLEAADYGYTF.